This TCR beta chain is from a study of cytomegalovirus exposure and HLA in healthy donors. In this sample, this clone turned up once. Trimming at V came to 4 bases and at J to 7 bases, leaving 7 bases not matched to a gene. In germline, CDR1 is SGHRS, CDR2 YFSETQ. This CDR3 comprises 15 residues. It was with 60 Vbeta and 13 Jbeta primers that the PCR ran. The protocol was immunoSEQ multiplex PCR, while the TCRdb copy is restricted to in-frame clones and leaves out a portion. The sample holds some 150,000 clones, roughly 84% seen once. The sample taken for sequencing was PBMCs. The TCR sequence derives from a woman between 18 and 29 years old in good health and CMV-seronegative. V and J are TRBV5-1 and TRBJ2-1; TRBD2 matches 11 bases. CDR3 coding DNA: TGCGCCAGCAGCCCGTCTCTAGCGGGGGGTAATGAGCAGTTCTTC. It yields the protein CASSPSLAGGNEQFF. Full variable domain (rest looked up from reference TRBV5-1 and TRBJ2-1): KAGVTQTPRYLIKTRGQQVTLSCSPISGHRSVSWYQQTPGQGLQFLFEYFSETQRNKGNFPGRFSGRQFSNSRSEMNVSTLELGDSALYLCASSPSLAGGNEQFFGPGTRLTVL.